Listed below are T cell receptor beta chains from one sample, sequenced in a study of early T cells in non-severe SARS-CoV-2 infection. TCRdb passed the 5' RACE reads through MiXCR, listing each CDR3 protein once. The sample has about 66,000 distinct CDR3 sequences, about 13% seen once. The source material was whole blood. These receptors originate from an adult who was a healthcare worker with PCR-confirmed SARS-CoV-2 infection or an uninfected control (not recorded which). Each CDR3 is given without its conserved first and last residue.

CDR3 protein	V gene	J gene
SVVRPDSYNEQF	TRBV29-1	TRBJ2-1
ASSPSSTGTFNSPLH	TRBV18	TRBJ1-6
ASSPDRVRYGYT	TRBV12-3/TRBV12-4	TRBJ1-2
ASSLGGSGRGWETQY	TRBV11-2	TRBJ2-5
ASSFSQHNSPLH	TRBV28	TRBJ1-6
ASSSTWTEAF	TRBV6-2/TRBV6-3	TRBJ1-1
ASSDTGTGGSPLH	TRBV28	TRBJ1-6
ASSVVIAGKNEQF	TRBV9	TRBJ2-1
ASSQYGASYNEQF	TRBV14	TRBJ2-1
ASSRLAGTMAAGQPSSYNEQF	TRBV4-3	TRBJ2-1
ASAMVGRQGNTIY	TRBV7-6	TRBJ1-3
ASSVASGTATDTQY	TRBV9	TRBJ2-3
ASSDRRGSPLH	TRBV10-1	TRBJ1-6
SVRTGAYEQY	TRBV29-1	TRBJ2-7
SARTSLPNSYNEQF	TRBV20-1	TRBJ2-1
ASRAVIGTGVEDPEAF	TRBV2	TRBJ1-1
ASSVAPEGGYT	TRBV9	TRBJ1-2
ASSSLGQFTDTQY	TRBV28	TRBJ2-3
ASRHRGTGELF	TRBV19	TRBJ2-2
ASSSYFTDRGFVADTQY	TRBV7-9	TRBJ2-3
ASSTREAQYNSPLH	TRBV6-6	TRBJ1-6
ASSYISTANGYT	TRBV7-9	TRBJ1-2
ATPGLAGELLYNEQF	TRBV24-1	TRBJ2-1
ASSEDGLF	TRBV2	TRBJ2-1
ASTPPGTGMNNEQF	TRBV19	TRBJ2-1
ASNGPQETQY	TRBV19	TRBJ2-5
ASSRDSMNTEAF	TRBV7-3	TRBJ1-1
ASYRGYNSPLH	TRBV2	TRBJ1-6
ASSFVFTGLAGEGEQF	TRBV12-3/TRBV12-4	TRBJ2-1
ASSLGNSGANVLT	TRBV28	TRBJ2-6